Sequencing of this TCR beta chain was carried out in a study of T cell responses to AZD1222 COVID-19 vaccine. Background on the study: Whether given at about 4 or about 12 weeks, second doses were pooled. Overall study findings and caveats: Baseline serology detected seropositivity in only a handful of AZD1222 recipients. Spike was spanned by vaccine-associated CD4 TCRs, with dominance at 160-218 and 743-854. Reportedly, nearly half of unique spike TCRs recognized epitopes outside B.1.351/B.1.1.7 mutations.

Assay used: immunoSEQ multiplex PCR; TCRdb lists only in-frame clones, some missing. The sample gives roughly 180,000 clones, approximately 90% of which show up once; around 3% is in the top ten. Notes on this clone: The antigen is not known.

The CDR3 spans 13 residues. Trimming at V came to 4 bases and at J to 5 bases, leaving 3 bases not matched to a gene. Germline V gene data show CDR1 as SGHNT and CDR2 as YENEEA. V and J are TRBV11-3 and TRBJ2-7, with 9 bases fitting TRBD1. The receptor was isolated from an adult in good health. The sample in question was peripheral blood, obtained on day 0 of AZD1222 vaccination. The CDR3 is CASSSGQGNEQYF. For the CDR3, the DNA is TGTGCCAGCAGCTCCGGACAGGGGAACGAGCAGTACTTC.